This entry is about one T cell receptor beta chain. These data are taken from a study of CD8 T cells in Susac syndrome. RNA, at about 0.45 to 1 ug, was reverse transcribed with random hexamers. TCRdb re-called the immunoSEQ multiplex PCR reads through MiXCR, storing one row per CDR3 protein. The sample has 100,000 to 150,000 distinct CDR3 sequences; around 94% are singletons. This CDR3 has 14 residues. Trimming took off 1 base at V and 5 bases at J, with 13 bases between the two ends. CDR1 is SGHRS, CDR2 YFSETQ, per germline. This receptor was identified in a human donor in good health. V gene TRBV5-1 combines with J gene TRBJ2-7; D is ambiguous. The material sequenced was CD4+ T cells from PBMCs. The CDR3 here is CASSLIGPPDEQYF. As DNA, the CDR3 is TGCGCCAGCAGCTTGATCGGGCCCCCTGACGAGCAGTACTTC. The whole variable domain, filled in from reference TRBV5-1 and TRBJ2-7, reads KAGVTQTPRYLIKTRGQQVTLSCSPISGHRSVSWYQQTPGQGLQFLFEYFSETQRNKGNFPGRFSGRQFSNSRSEMNVSTLELGDSALYLCASSLIGPPDEQYFGPGTRLTVT.